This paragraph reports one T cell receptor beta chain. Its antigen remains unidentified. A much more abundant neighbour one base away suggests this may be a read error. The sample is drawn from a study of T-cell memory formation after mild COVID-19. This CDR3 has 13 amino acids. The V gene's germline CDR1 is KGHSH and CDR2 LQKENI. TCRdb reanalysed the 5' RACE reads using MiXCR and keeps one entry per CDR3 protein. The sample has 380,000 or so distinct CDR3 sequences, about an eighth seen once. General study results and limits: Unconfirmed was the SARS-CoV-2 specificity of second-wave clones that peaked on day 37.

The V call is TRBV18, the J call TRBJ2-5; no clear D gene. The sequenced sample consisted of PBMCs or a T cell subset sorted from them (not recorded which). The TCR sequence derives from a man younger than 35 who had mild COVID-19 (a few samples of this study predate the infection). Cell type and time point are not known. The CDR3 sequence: CASSPRREESQYF. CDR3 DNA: TGTGCCAGCTCACCACGAAGGGAAGAGAGCCAGTACTTC.